The sequence of this T cell receptor (beta chain) was determined in a study of OX40 agonist ivuxolimab in advanced cancers. Study-level background: Intravenous ivuxolimab was administered to patients every 2 weeks at 0.01 to 10 mg/kg.

Produced via immunoSEQ multiplex PCR; TCRdb's table is partial and in-frame only. Here the sample spans 68,000 or so clones, over 80% being singletons. The CDR3 covers 14 residues. The V end was cut by 0 bases, the J end by 5 bases, with 7 bases between. Looked up from germline, CDR1 is LNHDA and CDR2 is SQIVND (reference sequence). This chain uses TRBV19 with TRBJ2-2, with D uncertain. The receptor was derived from an adult with an advanced solid tumor such as melanoma, head and neck, liver or kidney cancer. The sequencing here drew on CD4+ or CD8+ T cells sorted from blood, taken in a trial of the OX40 agonist ivuxolimab. The DNA of the CDR3 is TGTGCCAGTAGTATAGAATACGGAACCGGGGAGCTGTTTTTT. Its protein is CASSIEYGTGELFF.